This T cell receptor (beta chain) was captured in a study of technical replicates of blood from a few donors. Sequenced by immunoSEQ multiplex PCR; TCRdb stores in-frame clones only, minus some. The sample consists of 55,000 to 85,000 clones, around 97% of them appearing once. Trimming shortened V by 0 bases and J by 7 bases, and 14 bases separated the two germline ends. The CDR3 extends over 16 amino acids. Looked up from germline, CDR1 is SGHRS and CDR2 is YFSETQ. The sequencing sample was made of T cells isolated from PBMCs. This receptor was identified in a human donor in good health. The chain joins TRBV5-1 to TRBJ1-6, with D maybe TRBD1 (6 bases). As DNA, the CDR3 is TGCGCCAGCAGCTTGGGGACAGAACTGATCAATTCACCCCTCCACTTT. Protein product: CASSLGTELINSPLHF.